This T cell receptor (beta chain) emerged from a study of T cells in tuberculosis. Overall study results and limits: Smaller alpha distances in active tuberculosis partly reflected shorter CDR3-alpha lengths. Active tuberculosis TCR-alpha repertoires lay closer to GMM-specific TCRs than IGRA-negative controls, suggesting clonal expansion.

A word on this clone: Its antigen remains unknown.

The table came from immunoSEQ multiplex PCR; TCRdb's copy has only in-frame clones and leaves some out. The sample has about 43,000 clones, about 95% seen once. The CDR3 is made up of 15 amino acids. Trimming took 3 bases from V and 11 from J; bases not matched to a gene: 9. Per germline, CDR1 MNHEY and CDR2 SMNVEV (reference sequence). At study entry, adolescents had tuberculin skin tests and IGRA screening. The chain has TRBV27 and TRBJ1-4, with 10 bases aligning to TRBD1. The sequenced material came from PBMCs. This TCR was recovered from a donor under 30 with latent tuberculosis or without tuberculosis infection. Some clones in this sample may be carry-over from other donors' samples. The CDR3 bases are TGTGCCAGCAGTTTGCGACAGGGGGCTTTGAATAAACTGTTTTTT. This encodes CASSLRQGALNKLFF. The whole variable domain, filled in from reference TRBV27 and TRBJ1-4, reads EAQVTQNPRYLITVTGKKLTVTCSQNMNHEYMSWYRQDPGLGLRQIYYSMNVEVTDKGDVPEGYKVSRKEKRNFPLILESPSPNQTSLYFCASSLRQGALNKLFFGSGTQLSVL.